This TCR beta chain was sequenced in a study of cytomegalovirus exposure and HLA in healthy donors (dated by TCRdb to 2016 to 2017). Study-level background: In an earlier analysis of some 550 of the donors, approximately 260 Gb of sequence data and 90 million to 130 million unique TCR beta sequences from approximately 180 million T cells were reported. The study was designed to test whether signatures of past pathogen exposure could be identified by cataloging public T cell receptors. High-throughput TCR immunosequencing, statistical association of individual TCRs with disease status, and machine learning were combined to predict cytomegalovirus infection status. All discovery cohort repertoires had been generated on a single sequencing platform. Because of strong linkage in the cohort, 4 to 6 DR-DQ haplotypes were treated as single units for association and clustering. Class I and class II HLA loci were covered by the typing at four-digit resolution. In the later analysis, no new phenotypic data were used to find candidate immune exposures; instead, reliance was placed on TCR beta sequences and their occurrence across donors. Across around 400 genotyped donors of the cohort, an average of about 240,000 unique TCR beta nucleotide sequences per donor were sequenced, and roughly a sixth of those sequences were non-productive. A later genetic analysis took genome-wide SNP genotypes for 398 of the 666 donors and used that subset as a discovery cohort. The genetic ancestry cluster associated with self-reported Caucasian donors included roughly 84% of the roughly 360 genotyped donors. Donor age, sex, ethnicity and CMV serostatus were compiled together with the repertoire data. To decide whether each TCR beta V gene segment behaved as functional or pseudogenic, an earlier analysis of approximately 620 of the donors relied on high-throughput TCR beta sequencing. Using immunosequencing, the study profiled T cell repertoires from 550 to 750 subjects and related those repertoires to cytomegalovirus serostatus. In a later analysis, previously published TCR beta repertoires from about 640 donors were re-analyzed and high-resolution HLA genotyping was added so that TCR occurrence patterns could be studied. In addition to the first cohort of 666 subjects, a separate validation cohort of some 120 different subjects was used. Typing coverage varied by locus: roughly 629-640 donors for A, B, C, DRB1 and DQB1; approximately 560 for DQA1; 600 to 610 for DPA1; 400 to 480 for DPB1. An early release that covered around 590 HLA-typed donors contained 250 to 350 gigabases of sequencing data and around 80 million unique TCR sequences.

Counted from cysteine to phenylalanine, this CDR3 has 16 amino acids. Just the 48-base CDR3 DNA is kept, in frame starting at base 1. CDR1 is given as MNHNS and CDR2 as SASEGT, both from the germline V gene. V lost 0 bases and J lost 2 bases, and the count of bases not matched to a germline gene is 4. The study at large found these results: According to the authors, the approach could potentially be generalized to other disease states and immunological phenotypes. Across donors, most TCR sequences were observed very rarely, whereas some public TCRs were present in many individuals. In an earlier analysis of around 600 of the donors, most TCR beta V segments appeared in productive rearrangements about 87% or about 30% of the time, broadly matching IMGT annotations. Presence/absence analyses assumed roughly uniform sequencing depth across donors, an assumption that may not hold. V-gene and J-gene trimming of TCR beta chains was associated with a missense DCLRE1C variant in a later genetic analysis, and the association was replicated in an independent cohort. Immune exposure information for the cohort was limited to CMV serostatus. A later analysis found that HLA-associated TCR beta chains were more clonally expanded and had lower generation probabilities than equally common non-associated chains. The 87-base-pair reads could not distinguish some IMGT-functional V segments, including TRBV6-2 and TRBV6-3, so those segments were excluded. A cluster of highly shared sequence variants was judged likely to be a technical artifact of the sequencing pipeline. The study listed 150 to 200 TCR beta chains as associated with cytomegalovirus. In both the original and validation cohorts, the classifier was reported to diagnose cytomegalovirus status with high specificity and sensitivity. Because counts were too low, roughly 17 rarely observed V segments, including chromosome 9 orphons, were left out of the earlier analysis of 500 to 750 of the donors. HLA typing was unavailable for some donors at each locus, so association tests used only the typed subset. A few of the identified cytomegalovirus-associated TCR beta chains were confirmed in vitro to be specific for cytomegalovirus antigens. A later analysis reported that several top co-occurrence clusters appeared linked to parvovirus B19, influenza, CMV and Epstein-Barr virus. A later analysis found that most CMV-associated TCR beta chains appeared HLA-restricted, with HLA associations seemingly driven largely by CMV exposure. A later analysis found that TCR association rates varied across HLA loci, with DRB1 alleles showing the most associated TCRs and HLA-C alleles the fewest. Specific HLA alleles were associated with 16,951 TCR beta sequences at a false discovery rate of 0.05 in a later analysis. According to a later genetic analysis, donors in an Asian-associated ancestry cluster had fewer N-insertions in productive TCRs than the approximately 610-donor mean. When HLA alleles, especially DR and DQ, strongly co-occurred, TCR associations were difficult to assign to individual alleles. A further reported finding was that TCR beta sequences accurately predicted the HLA-A and HLA-B alleles for most subjects in the first cohort. Linkage disequilibrium might explain the correlated functional status among segregating V segments, but an unknown experimental factor could not be ruled out. Only TCR beta chains were sequenced in this cohort, and the absence of alpha or paired-chain data limited detectable features.

The cohort consisted of 666 healthy bone marrow donors. At the time of sampling, every cohort member was nominally healthy, though immune exposures that went unrecorded were likely present. The donor was CMV seronegative and belonged to the group of more than 300 seronegative cohort members. Each donor provided a peripheral blood sample, and peripheral blood mononuclear cells were used for TCR beta sequencing. Genomic DNA extraction from the blood cell samples was performed with the Qiagen DNeasy Blood Extraction Kit. As to this clone: Its target antigen remains unknown. Nothing much larger sits one base from this clone, and base qualities are not available.

Library prep was done by the immunoSEQ multiplex PCR assay. A mixture of 60 forward primers for TCR Vbeta segments and 13 reverse primers for TCR Jbeta segments was used in the multiplex PCR. Amplification of the CDR3 region of rearranged TCR beta genes was performed with a multiplex PCR assay on genomic DNA. The Illumina HiSeq System was used to sequence the amplified TCR beta libraries as 87-base-pair reads. The original pipeline was this. A later analysis counted some 80 million unique TCR beta chains across the 600 to 850 repertoires, and around 12 million of these chains were shared by at least two donors. A nearest-neighbor algorithm error-corrected the raw reads and collapsed the reads into unique sequences, merging closely related sequences to remove PCR and sequencing errors. V, D and J gene segments were assigned by aligning CDR3 sequences to IMGT reference sequences. Each retained sequence needed at least a six-nucleotide match to both a V gene segment and a J gene segment. Rearrangements were classified as productive when the CDR3 lacked stop codons and remained in frame with V and J, and all other rearrangements were classified as non-productive. CDR3 was defined according to IMGT convention as the region running from the second conserved V-encoded cysteine to the conserved J-encoded phenylalanine. In an earlier analysis of more than 550 of the donors, sequences lacking an unambiguous match to a single V gene segment were excluded. In an earlier analysis of 587 of the donors, a V segment was called functional when productive rearrangements were above 56.7%, and segregating when the standard deviation between donors exceeded 5%. To diagnose cytomegalovirus status from the catalog of TCR beta chain sequences, a statistical classification framework was built. In a later analysis, TCR nucleotide sequences were compared against IMGT/GENE-DB human TR gene sequences so that V and J genes could be assigned. A later analysis assigned CDR3 sequences and most-parsimonious VDJ recombination scenarios with the TCRdist pipeline. A later analysis defined each TCR beta chain by its CDR3 amino acid sequence plus V-gene family, and excluded reads lacking a unique V-gene family. To address suspected cross-contamination and a sequencing artifact, a later analysis removed several hundred highly shared, low-generation-probability nucleotide sequences. In a later analysis, a clonal expansion index for each public chain was calculated from normalized within-repertoire ranks of inferred template counts. A later analysis computed generation probabilities with a VDJ recombination model fitted to out-of-frame rearrangements, and checked the results against IGoR. A later analysis scored TCR-TCR, TCR-HLA and TCR-CMV co-occurrence with hypergeometric tests, applying a repertoire-size bias correction to TCR pairs. In a later analysis, false discovery rates were estimated by permuting HLA or CMV assignments 20 times. In a later analysis, co-occurring TCRs were grouped with DBSCAN, and TCRdist sequence similarity was added when clustering was performed within HLA-allele-positive subsets. Repertoires with fewer than 30,000 or more than 120,000 public chains were left out of co-occurrence clustering, as were a few repertoires with anomalous nucleotide sharing. This immuneACCESS table, as held by TCRdb, lists in-frame sequences with V and J called but not all clones. Of the missing ones, under half trace to an unresolved V gene in checked studies; the others have no known cause. V and J calls and clone size are those listed in that table; D and trimming were worked out from the DNA. The sample table contains roughly 200,000 clones; only one count was recorded for just over 75% of them. The ten largest clonotypes hold approximately 2.1% of the sample.

Recombination joined TRBV6-1 with TRBJ2-7, and 10 junction bases match TRBD1. The sequence came from a man aged 30-40 years in good health and CMV-seronegative. Sequencing input: PBMCs. The CDR3 corresponds to CASSEAGTGETYEQYF. DNA sequence: TGTGCCAGCAGTGAAGCGGGGACAGGGGAAACCTACGAGCAGTACTTC.